One and the same sample provided the 27 T cell receptor beta chains below, sequenced in a study of neoadjuvant anti-PD-1 for oral cavity cancer (dated by TCRdb to the early 2020s). This specimen's time point label, per the study, means: after neoadjuvant nivolumab, at surgical resection. The method was the immunoSEQ multiplex PCR assay. As stored in TCRdb, this immuneACCESS dataset retains in-frame rearrangements with V and J assigned. A fraction of the clones does not appear; measured against another copy, unresolved V genes explain less than half of the discrepancy, and the remainder lacks a known reason. This sample comprises roughly 46,000 clones, 60% to 80% of them detected only once. In total, the top ten clones hold around 5.1% of the sample. Sequenced here: PBMCs, sampled after nivolumab (anti-PD-1) treatment. These receptors were obtained from a person between 35 and 79 years old with oral cavity squamous cell carcinoma.

The chain uses TRBV5-1 and TRBJ1-2; 8 bases are a match to TRBD1. Unmatched junction bases numbered 9, after V lost 4 bases and J lost 1 base. Germline V lookup: CDR1 SGHRS, CDR2 YFSETQ. CDR3 size: 16 residues. In DNA form, the CDR3 reads TGCGCCAGCAGCCCTTCGGGACAGGTGATTAACTATGGCTACACCTTC. Protein: CASSPSGQVINYGYTF.

The J gene is TRBJ2-7, the V gene TRBV6-1; D unclear. There are 12 residues in the CDR3. V lost 4 bases and J 4 bases, leaving 8 bases between the germline ends. CDR1 and CDR2 (germline): MNHNS, SASEGT. The CDR3 protein is CASSADGYEQYF. As DNA, the CDR3 is TGTGCCAGCAGTGCGGACGGATACGAGCAGTACTTC.

This clone was counted between two and nine times. The V call is TRBV6-6, the J call TRBJ1-5; 7 bases agree with TRBD1. The V gene end was trimmed by 6 bases and the J gene end by 2 bases; junction bases not matched to a gene: 4. CDR1 MNHNY and CDR2 SVGAGI come from the germline V gene (reference sequence). The length of the CDR3 is 14 residues. The CDR3 DNA reads TGTGCCAGCAGCCGACAGGGTGGCAATCAGCCCCAGCATTTT. This sequence encodes CASSRQGGNQPQHF.

The chain uses TRBV2 and TRBJ2-1, with 15 bases aligning to TRBD2. After removal of 6 bases from V and 5 bases from J, the junction contained 5 bases not matched to a gene. CDR1 is SNHLY and CDR2 is FYNNEI in the germline V gene. The CDR3 is 16 residues long. DNA of the CDR3: TGTGCCAGCAGAGCCGGGACTAGCGGGGGGAACAATGAGCAGTTCTTC. Protein sequence: CASRAGTSGGNNEQFF.

The CDR3 region is CASKPGSNQPQHF. The DNA for the CDR3 is TGTGCCAGCAAGCCCGGATCCAATCAGCCCCAGCATTTT. The rearrangement uses TRBV6-5 and TRBJ1-5, with unresolved D. V shed 7 bases and J shed 3 bases, with 10 bases lying between them. Germline lookup yields CDR1 MNHEY and CDR2 SVGAGI. The CDR3 runs to 13 residues.

V usage is TRBV19 and J usage is TRBJ1-1; D gene uncertain. The CDR3 is 13 amino acids. Germline assignment: CDR1 LNHDA and CDR2 SQIVND (reference sequence). The V end lost 5 bases, the J end lost 4 bases, and 11 bases lay between the germline ends. CDR3 protein: CASSVSTRTEAFF. In DNA form, the CDR3 reads TGTGCCAGTAGTGTCAGTACTCGCACTGAAGCTTTCTTT. Combining the CDR3 with reference TRBV19 and TRBJ1-1 gives the whole variable domain DGGITQSPKYLFRKEGQNVTLSCEQNLNHDAMYWYRQDPGQGLRLIYYSQIVNDFQKGDIAEGYSVSREKKESFPLTVTSAQKNPTAFYLCASSVSTRTEAFFGQGTRLTVV.

CDR3 sequence reads: CASSMRLAGGSPSGANVLTF. DNA for the CDR3: TGTGCCAGTAGTATGAGGTTAGCGGGAGGCTCCCCTTCTGGGGCCAACGTCCTGACTTTC. V is TRBV19 and J is TRBJ2-6, with 10 bases identical to TRBD2. CDR1 and CDR2 from the germline V gene are LNHDA and SQIVND (reference sequence). V lost 3 bases to trimming and J lost 1 base; unmatched junction nucleotides: 12. This CDR3 is 20 amino acids long.

The V call is TRBV9, the J call TRBJ2-2; 7 bases match TRBD1. Germline V gene lookup returns CDR1 SGDLS and CDR2 YYNGEE. Trimming took 2 bases from V and 2 from J; bases not matched to a gene: 3. The CDR3 loop spans 15 amino acids. CDR3 bases: TGTGCCAGCAGCGTTACAGGGGTCAACACCGGGGAGCTGTTTTTT. This codes for CASSVTGVNTGELFF.

The chain joins TRBV6-5 to TRBJ1-2; D may be TRBD1 (5 bases). The germline CDR1 and CDR2 sequences are MNHEY and SVGAGI. CDR3 length equals 13 residues. Trimming took off 5 bases at V and 2 bases at J, with 9 bases between the two ends. CDR3 DNA sequence: TGTGCCAGCAGTCTTACAGGAAACTATGGCTACACCTTC. Its protein is CASSLTGNYGYTF.

This clone has more than one count but fewer than ten. This sequence joins TRBV19 and TRBJ1-6; the match to TRBD1 covers 8 bases. The junction had 8 bases not matched to a gene; V was cut back by 3 bases and J by 10 bases. The CDR3 has 15 residues. CDR1 and CDR2 (germline): LNHDA, SQIVND (reference sequence). The CDR3 DNA reads as TGTGCCAGTAGTATTTCAGGACAGGGCTACTCACCCCTCCACTTT. Translation: CASSISGQGYSPLHF.

This clone is labeled medium-sized. V usage is TRBV27 and J usage is TRBJ1-4; unclear D gene. V lost 0 bases, J lost 10 bases, and 18 bases lay in between. Germline-derived CDR1 and CDR2 are MNHEY and SMNVEV (reference sequence). The CDR3 sequence is 16 residues long. The chain's CDR3 is CASSLSTGRKPTKLFF. In DNA form, the CDR3 reads TGTGCCAGCAGTTTATCTACCGGGAGAAAACCAACAAAACTGTTTTTT.

The chain recombines TRBV5-1 with TRBJ2-1, with a tentative D call TRBD2 (6 bases). This CDR3 spans 15 amino acids. Germline CDR1 is SGHRS and CDR2 is YFSETQ. V lost 4 bases and J 3 bases, leaving 14 bases between the germline ends. The CDR3 DNA is TGCGCCAGCAGCATAGCGGCAGGCAACTACAATGAGCAGTTCTTC. As protein: CASSIAAGNYNEQFF.

V is TRBV7-9 and J is TRBJ2-1; 8 bases fit TRBD1. Germline CDR1 SEHNR, CDR2 FQNEAQ (reference sequence). There are 15 residues in the CDR3. V gave up 5 bases and J gave up 4 bases; unmatched junction bases: 7. CDR3 in amino acids: CASSPGQGMYNEQFF. The CDR3 DNA sequence: TGTGCCAGCAGCCCCGGACAGGGTATGTACAATGAGCAGTTCTTC.

V gene TRBV5-1 combines with J gene TRBJ2-2; unclear D gene. The V gene lost 0 bases and the J gene lost 4 bases, with 10 bases spanning the gap. The CDR3 loop spans 15 amino acids. Germline lookup yields CDR1 SGHRS and CDR2 YFSETQ. The CDR3 sequence is CASSLARRSTGELFF. The CDR3 DNA reads as TGCGCCAGCAGCTTGGCCCGACGGAGCACCGGGGAGCTGTTTTTT.

The V gene is TRBV5-1, the J gene TRBJ2-7; D remains unclear. Trimming removed 3 bases from V and 0 bases from J, with 7 bases in between. The CDR3 is 13 amino acids. Germline values: CDR1 SGHRS, CDR2 YFSETQ. The CDR3 DNA reads as TGCGCCAGCAGCTCCGACAACTCCTACGAGCAGTACTTC. Translating it yields CASSSDNSYEQYF.

The V and J genes are TRBV29-1 and TRBJ1-2; 7 positions match TRBD1. Germline CDR1 SQVTM, CDR2 ANQGSEA. The CDR3 length is 12 residues. The V gene end was trimmed by 8 bases and the J gene end by 7 bases; junction bases not matched to a gene: 10. CDR3 DNA: TGCAGCTCCATCACAGGGGATCGTGGCTACACCTTC. Translation: CSSITGDRGYTF.

The chain combines TRBV11-2 with TRBJ2-3; a weak D match, TRBD1 (5 bases). CDR3 length: 11 amino acids. In germline, CDR1 is SGHAT, CDR2 FQNNGV. V was cut by 6 bases and J by 8 bases, with 9 bases left in between. The CDR3 DNA is TGTGCCAGCAGGGTGGGGCCTACGCAGTATTTT. Its protein product is CASRVGPTQYF.

V usage is TRBV20-1 and J usage is TRBJ1-1, with D tentatively TRBD1 (5 bases). This CDR3 contains 11 residues. V was cut by 0 bases and J by 11 bases, with 10 bases left in between. CDR1 and CDR2 (germline): DFQATT, SNEGSKA (reference sequence). The CDR3 sequence: CSARDGGKAFF. In DNA, the CDR3 is TGCAGTGCTAGAGATGGGGGGAAGGCTTTCTTT.

The chain joins TRBV27 to TRBJ1-2, with TRBD1 matching 8 bases. J gave up 5 bases and V 5 bases, and 4 bases lay outside the gene matches. The CDR3 consists of 13 residues. Germline loops: CDR1 MNHEY, CDR2 SMNVEV (reference sequence). CDR3 protein: CASSNTGGYGYTF. CDR3 nucleotides: TGTGCCAGCAGTAACACAGGGGGTTATGGCTACACCTTC.

This clone occurred a few times. The chain has TRBV12-5 and TRBJ1-6, with 7 positions matching TRBD1. The CDR3 consists of 14 residues. CDR1 and CDR2 from the germline V gene are LGHNT and FRNRAP. J gave up 7 bases and V 2 bases, and 2 bases lay outside the gene matches. Written as DNA, the CDR3 is TGTGCTAGTGGTTTGCAGGGGGGGAATTCACCCCTCCACTTT. Translated: CASGLQGGNSPLHF.

The genes are TRBV5-1 and TRBJ2-5; D gene uncertain. The germline gives CDR1 SGHRS, CDR2 YFSETQ. The length of the CDR3 is 13 residues. V lost 0 bases and J 5 bases, leaving 8 bases between the germline ends. DNA for the CDR3: TGCGCCAGCAGCTTGGTCCTTCAGGAGACCCAGTACTTC. It codes for CASSLVLQETQYF. Full variable domain (missing parts from reference TRBV5-1 and TRBJ2-5): KAGVTQTPRYLIKTRGQQVTLSCSPISGHRSVSWYQQTPGQGLQFLFEYFSETQRNKGNFPGRFSGRQFSNSRSEMNVSTLELGDSALYLCASSLVLQETQYFGPGTRLLVL.

V usage is TRBV6-5 and J usage is TRBJ2-5; no clear D gene. The V gene's germline CDR1 is MNHEY and CDR2 SVGAGI. The germline V and J ends were trimmed by 6 bases and 5 bases, with 16 bases remaining between them. The CDR3 sequence is 14 residues long. CDR3 protein: CASSPTPVGETQYF. In nucleotides, the CDR3 is TGTGCCAGCAGCCCGACCCCGGTGGGGGAGACCCAGTACTTC.

The chain uses TRBV27 and TRBJ2-1; 11 bases are a match to TRBD2. CDR3 length equals 18 residues. The germline V gene has CDR1 MNHEY and CDR2 SMNVEV (reference sequence). J lost 8 bases, V lost 2 bases, and 14 bases had no gene match. This chain's CDR3 is CASSLLLLTSGEYYEQFF. CDR3 nucleotides: TGTGCCAGCAGTTTACTCCTCTTGACTAGCGGGGAGTATTATGAGCAGTTCTTC.

This clone was counted between two and nine times. The chain has TRBV7-6 and TRBJ2-1; D possibly corresponds to TRBD2 (5 bases). The V gene's germline CDR1 is SGHVS and CDR2 FNYEAQ. The CDR3 has 14 amino acids. Deletions cut 4 bases from V and 4 bases from J, with 11 bases between. DNA for the CDR3: TGTGCCAGCAGCTCCGGACCGGGATACAATGAGCAGTTCTTC. Its translation is CASSSGPGYNEQFF.

The chain is built from TRBV6-6 and TRBJ1-1, with TRBD1 as a possible D gene (6 bases). The CDR3 runs to 16 residues. Trimming cost V 0 bases and J 5 bases, with 16 bases left between them. Germline CDR1 MNHNY, CDR2 SVGAGI (reference sequence). The CDR3, as DNA: TGTGCCAGCAGTTACTCGAGAATAGGGGGAGGGACTGAAGCTTTCTTT. This translates into CASSYSRIGGGTEAFF.

The chain uses TRBV19 and TRBJ2-1, with D possibly TRBD2 on 6 matching bases. The CDR3 consists of 15 residues. The V gene lost 5 bases and the J gene lost 0 bases, with 11 bases spanning the gap. Germline loops: CDR1 LNHDA, CDR2 SQIVND (reference sequence). The CDR3 is CASSFGGSSYNEQFF. DNA for the CDR3: TGTGCCAGTAGTTTCGGAGGGAGCTCCTACAATGAGCAGTTCTTC.

In this sample, this clone turned up a few times. This chain uses TRBV19 with TRBJ1-5; D ambiguous. The CDR3 extends over 18 amino acids. The germline V gene encodes CDR1 LNHDA and CDR2 SQIVND (reference sequence). V lost 0 bases to trimming and J lost 3 bases, with 18 bases between them. CDR3 bases: TGTGCCAGTAGTATAGATCGGTCTCTAGGTCGAAACAATCAGCCCCAGCATTTT. Protein: CASSIDRSLGRNNQPQHF.